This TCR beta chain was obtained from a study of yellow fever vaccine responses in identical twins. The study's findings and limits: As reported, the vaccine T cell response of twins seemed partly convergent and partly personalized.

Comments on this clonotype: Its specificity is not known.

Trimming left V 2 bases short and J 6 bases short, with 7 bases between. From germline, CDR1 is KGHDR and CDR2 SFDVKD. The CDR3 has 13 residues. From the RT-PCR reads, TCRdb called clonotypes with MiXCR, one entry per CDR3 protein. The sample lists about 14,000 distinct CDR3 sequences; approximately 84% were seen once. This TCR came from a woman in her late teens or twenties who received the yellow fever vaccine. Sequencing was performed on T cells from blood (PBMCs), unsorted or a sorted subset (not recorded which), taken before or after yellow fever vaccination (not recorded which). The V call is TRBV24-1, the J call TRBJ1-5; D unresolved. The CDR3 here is CATSDSVGQPQHF. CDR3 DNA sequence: TGTGCCACCAGTGATTCGGTGGGTCAGCCCCAGCATTTT.